These T cell receptor beta chains were read from a single sample in a study of OX40 agonist ivuxolimab in advanced cancers. Profiling relied on immunoSEQ multiplex PCR, and the TCRdb table lists in-frame clones only, not all of them. This sample has around 50,000 clones; over 75% occur once, and the top ten carry 0.75%. The sample in question was CD4+ or CD8+ T cells sorted from blood, obtained in a trial of the OX40 agonist ivuxolimab. These TCRs come from an adult with an advanced solid tumor such as melanoma, head and neck, liver or kidney cancer. Each CDR3 is given with its conserved first and last residue. A D gene is named only where the DNA matches it firmly. Only some rows state a clone size, as once, few, many or a class for expanded clones.

>TRBV14|-|-|TRBJ2-1|14
CASSQRRVDNEQFF
TGTGCCAGCAGCCAAAGGCGGGTAGACAATGAGCAGTTCTTC
>TRBV5-8|-|TRBD2|TRBJ2-2|17
CASSRKAGGLRTGELFF
TGTGCCAGCAGCCGGAAGGCGGGGGGGCTTCGCACCGGGGAGCTGTTTTTT
>TRBV25-1|-|-|TRBJ1-3|15
CASSEYTGSGNTIYF
TGTGCCAGCAGTGAATACACAGGGTCCGGAAACACCATATATTTT
>TRBV5-1|-|-|TRBJ1-1|16
CASSLTLSVLNTEAFF
TGCGCCAGCAGCTTGACTTTATCGGTCCTGAACACTGAAGCTTTCTTT
>TRBV10-3|-|-|TRBJ2-1|14
CAISGSADYNEQFF
TGTGCCATCAGTGGGTCGGCAGACTACAATGAGCAGTTCTTC
>TRBV18|-|TRBD2|TRBJ2-3|18
CASSPVIAGGPGTDTQYF
TGTGCCAGCTCACCAGTAATAGCGGGGGGGCCCGGCACAGATACGCAGTATTTT
>TRBV11-2|-|-|TRBJ2-7|12
CASGQRSYEQYF
TGTGCCAGCGGACAGCGTTCCTACGAGCAGTACTTC
>TRBV5-4|-|-|TRBJ1-2|15
CASSLVGWEGYGYTF
TGTGCCAGCAGCTTGGTGGGTTGGGAGGGCTATGGCTACACCTTC
>TRBV5-4|-|TRBD1|TRBJ2-3|16
CASSLPTGGATDTQYF
TGTGCCAGCAGCCTCCCGACAGGGGGGGCCACAGATACGCAGTATTTT
>TRBV5-1|-|-|TRBJ2-7|14
CASSHGTTTYEQYF
TGCGCCAGCAGCCATGGGACAACGACCTACGAGCAGTACTTC
>TRBV6-5|few|-|TRBJ1-6|15
CASSYSGDGAETLHF
TGTGCCAGCAGTTACTCGGGCGATGGTGCTGAAACCCTCCACTTT
>TRBV5-6|once|-|TRBJ1-2|14
CASRGVGRDYGYTF
TGTGCCAGCAGGGGTGTGGGCAGAGACTATGGCTACACCTTC
>TRBV9|-|-|TRBJ2-3|13
CASSAPGTDTQYF
TGTGCCAGCAGCGCCCCGGGCACAGATACGCAGTATTTT
>TRBV19|-|TRBD1|TRBJ1-4|15
CASMSGGLTNEKLFF
TGTGCCAGTATGTCAGGGGGCCTGACTAATGAAAAACTGTTTTTT
>TRBV5-1|-|-|TRBJ2-7|12
CASSLNTYEQYF
TGCGCCAGCAGCCTCAACACCTACGAGCAGTACTTC
>TRBV5-8|-|TRBD1|TRBJ1-3|16
CASSLGQGAAGNTIYF
TGTGCCAGCAGCCTAGGACAGGGGGCAGCTGGAAACACCATATATTTT
>TRBV5-4|once|TRBD2|TRBJ2-7|17
CASSLSLAGGQPYEQYF
TGTGCCAGCAGCTTGTCCCTAGCGGGGGGTCAACCCTACGAGCAGTACTTC
>TRBV5-4|-|-|TRBJ2-3|16
CASSFVGGGRTDTQYF
TGTGCCAGCAGCTTCGTGGGTGGAGGCCGCACAGATACGCAGTATTTT
>TRBV19|once|-|TRBJ2-7|13
CASSIRHWDEQYF
TGTGCCAGTAGTATACGTCACTGGGACGAGCAGTACTTC
>TRBV9|-|-|TRBJ1-3|14
CASSVRQGGNTIYF
TGTGCCAGCAGCGTACGGCAGGGGGGAAACACCATATATTTT
>TRBV11-3|-|-|TRBJ2-7|15
CASSPPRDGAYEQYF
TGTGCCAGCAGCCCGCCCCGGGACGGAGCCTACGAGCAGTACTTC
>TRBV5-5|-|-|TRBJ2-7|14
CASSRTPVSYEQYF
TGTGCCAGCAGCCGGACCCCTGTCTCCTACGAGCAGTACTTC
>TRBV7-2|-|-|TRBJ2-7|16
CASSPVGWTYSYEQYF
TGTGCCAGCAGCCCCGTGGGTTGGACCTACTCCTACGAGCAGTACTTC
>TRBV19|-|-|TRBJ2-5|15
CASSSSGVGRETQYF
TGTGCCAGTAGTTCTTCCGGGGTCGGTAGGGAGACCCAGTACTTC
>TRBV5-4|few|TRBD1|TRBJ1-4|14
CASSSDRADEKLFF
TGTGCCAGCAGCTCGGACAGGGCGGATGAAAAACTGTTTTTT
>TRBV19|-|-|TRBJ1-1|15
CASSALRQINTEAFF
TGTGCCAGTAGTGCCCTTAGACAGATTAACACTGAAGCTTTCTTT
>TRBV19|-|-|TRBJ2-5|13
CASSMGYQETQYF
TGTGCCAGTAGTATGGGCTACCAAGAGACCCAGTACTTC
>TRBV15|few|-|TRBJ1-1|16
CATSREWGRPNTEAFF
TGTGCCACCAGCAGAGAGTGGGGACGCCCGAACACTGAAGCTTTCTTT
>TRBV28|-|TRBD1|TRBJ2-7|13
CASSAPGGYEQYF
TGTGCCAGCAGTGCGCCAGGGGGCTACGAGCAGTACTTC
>TRBV29-1|-|TRBD1|TRBJ2-5|12
CSVGTGEETQYF
TGCAGCGTCGGGACAGGGGAAGAGACCCAGTACTTC
>TRBV5-6|-|-|TRBJ2-3|16
CASSLRGYSSTDTQYF
TGTGCCAGCAGCTTACGGGGATACTCTAGCACAGATACGCAGTATTTT
>TRBV6-5|-|-|TRBJ2-7|12
CASSSTSYEQYF
TGTGCCAGCAGTTCGACCTCCTACGAGCAGTACTTC
>TRBV5-1|-|-|TRBJ2-5|15
CASSLGAQKQETQYF
TGCGCCAGCAGCTTGGGAGCCCAAAAGCAAGAGACCCAGTACTTC
>TRBV4-2|-|TRBD2|TRBJ2-5|17
CASSPGTSGGAEETQYF
TGTGCCAGCAGCCCCGGGACTAGCGGGGGGGCCGAGGAGACCCAGTACTTC
>TRBV18|-|-|TRBJ2-2|16
CASSPSGVANTGELFF
TGTGCCAGCTCACCATCGGGGGTGGCGAACACCGGGGAGCTGTTTTTT
>TRBV5-8|once|TRBD1|TRBJ2-7|13
CASSSWGQLESYF
TGTGCCAGCAGCTCGTGGGGACAGTTAGAGTCCTACTTC
>TRBV7-9|-|-|TRBJ1-4|13
CASSLQFNEKLFF
TGTGCCAGCAGCTTACAGTTTAATGAAAAACTGTTTTTT
>TRBV6-6|-|-|TRBJ2-7|14
CASTPDATYSEQYF
TGTGCCAGCACCCCCGACGCTACCTACTCCGAGCAGTACTTC
>TRBV7-9|-|-|TRBJ2-1|13
CASSLGRQTEQFF
TGTGCCAGCAGCTTAGGGCGCCAGACAGAGCAGTTCTTC
>TRBV7-6|once|-|TRBJ2-2|14
CASSSDSFTGELFF
TGTGCCAGCAGCTCGGACAGTTTCACCGGGGAGCTGTTTTTT
>TRBV7-9|-|TRBD2|TRBJ2-3|15
CASSLDWRGFDTQYF
TGTGCCAGCAGCTTAGACTGGCGGGGGTTTGATACGCAGTATTTT